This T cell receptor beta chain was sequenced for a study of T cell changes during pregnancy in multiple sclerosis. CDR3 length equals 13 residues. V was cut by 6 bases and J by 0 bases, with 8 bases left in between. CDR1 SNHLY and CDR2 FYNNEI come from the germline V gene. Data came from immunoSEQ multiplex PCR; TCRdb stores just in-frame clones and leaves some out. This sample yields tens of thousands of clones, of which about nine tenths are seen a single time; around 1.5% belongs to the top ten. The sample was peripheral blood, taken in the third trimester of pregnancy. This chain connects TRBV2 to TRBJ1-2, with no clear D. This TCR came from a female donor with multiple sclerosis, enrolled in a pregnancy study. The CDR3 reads CASSPPANYGYTF. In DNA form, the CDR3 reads TGTGCCAGCAGCCCCCCAGCTAACTATGGCTACACCTTC.